The present entry profiles one TCR beta chain with its context. Its target is not known. This CDR3 has 16 amino acids. The V gene end was trimmed by 0 bases and the J gene end by 2 bases; junction bases not matched to a gene: 2. Germline assignment: CDR1 KGHSH and CDR2 LQKENI. This record comes from a study of T cell repertoires in cytomegalovirus infection. TCRdb re-derived calls from the reads in MiXCR, one entry per CDR3 protein. Of about half a million distinct CDR3 sequences listed, 42% are singletons. The chain links TRBV18 to TRBJ2-1, with 9 bases identical to TRBD1. Sample: cultured PBMCs, taken from culture after CMV antigen stimulation. This clonotype was obtained from a human donor in good health (CMV status not recorded). Some clones in this sample may be carry-over from other donors' samples. The CDR3 nucleotides are TGTGCCAGCTCACCACCCGGACAGGGGCCCTACAATGAGCAGTTCTTC. This sequence encodes CASSPPGQGPYNEQFF.